Sequencing of this T cell receptor beta chain was carried out in a study of graft-versus-host responses after intestinal transplantation. The study, taken as a whole, reports: In recipient marrow, GvH clones were found, and some appeared first in ileum or blood.

A note on this clone: Its matching antigen is unknown.

CDR3 length: 18 residues. The V gene lost 3 bases and the J gene lost 0 bases, with 15 bases spanning the gap. Looked up from germline, CDR1 is MNHEY and CDR2 is SMNVEV (reference sequence). Measured with immunoSEQ multiplex PCR; TCRdb has only the in-frame clones, and not every one. The sample holds over 80,000 clones, 91% seen once. V usage is TRBV27 and J usage is TRBJ2-6; D remains unclear. This receptor was identified in a human donor who was the organ donor for an intestinal transplant. Sequencing used unstimulated CD4+ T cells sorted from spleen or lymph node cells, obtained before transplant. This chain's CDR3 is CASSFYTLLLSGANVLTF. In nucleotides, the CDR3 is TGTGCCAGCAGTTTTTACACGCTCCTCCTCTCTGGGGCCAACGTCCTGACTTTC.